The 27 T cell receptor beta chains listed next were all sequenced from one sample in a study of control samples from healthy donors and cancer patients. Profiling relied on immunoSEQ multiplex PCR, and the TCRdb table lists in-frame clones only, not all of them. The sample lists some 94,000 clones, roughly nine tenths seen once, with 9.5% to 10% in the top ten. The source material was PBMCs. These receptors were obtained from a woman between 45 and 60 years old with colorectal cancer.

This clone was detected only a few times. V and J are TRBV19 and TRBJ1-2; no clear D. CDR3 length: 13 amino acids. The germline V gene has CDR1 LNHDA and CDR2 SQIVND (reference sequence). The ends were cut back, 4 bases at V and 1 base at J, with 7 bases in the middle. CDR3 sequence: CASSRNGNYGYTF. In DNA, the CDR3 is TGTGCCAGTAGTAGGAACGGTAACTATGGCTACACCTTC.

V and J are TRBV19 and TRBJ1-6, with a possible D match to TRBD1 (5 bases). The CDR3 sequence is 16 residues long. V was clipped by 5 bases and J by 1 base, with 12 bases between them. CDR1 is LNHDA and CDR2 is SQIVND in the germline V gene (reference sequence). CDR3 in amino acids: CASSAKGLSYNSPLHF. The CDR3, as DNA: TGTGCCAGTAGTGCGAAGGGGTTGTCCTATAATTCACCCCTCCACTTT.

This clone was found once. The chain joins TRBV7-8 to TRBJ1-5, with TRBD1 identical over 8 bases. The CDR3 is 16 residues long. With 2 bases clipped from V and 4 bases from J, the junction kept 7 bases outside the gene matches. Germline V gene lookup returns CDR1 SGHVS and CDR2 FQNEAQ. The CDR3 region is CASSLSGQATNQPQHF. DNA for the CDR3: TGTGCCAGCAGCTTATCGGGACAGGCGACAAATCAGCCCCAGCATTTT.

The chain has TRBV28 and TRBJ1-4; 8 nucleotides agree with TRBD1. The ends lost 6 bases at V and 12 bases at J; junction bases unmatched: 12. The CDR3 totals 14 residues. Germline V lookup: CDR1 MDHEN, CDR2 SYDVKM. This CDR3 reads CASSPRQGRLELFF. The CDR3 region has the DNA TGTGCCAGCAGCCCAAGACAGGGGCGACTGGAACTGTTTTTT.

J is TRBJ2-5 and V is TRBV27, with 10 bases aligning to TRBD2. The CDR3 has 16 amino acids. Germline V lookup: CDR1 MNHEY, CDR2 SMNVEV (reference sequence). V trimming: 6 bases; J trimming: 1 base; junction bases outside the gene matches: 8. CDR3 region: CASRRIAGGFQETQYF. The CDR3, as DNA: TGTGCCAGCAGGAGAATAGCGGGGGGCTTCCAAGAGACCCAGTACTTC.

The CDR3, as DNA: TGTGCCAGCAGACCGGGACAGGTAAATCAGCCCCAGCATTTT. It is translated as CASRPGQVNQPQHF. The rearrangement links TRBV6-5 to TRBJ1-5; 8 positions agree with TRBD1. The ends lost 6 bases at V and 4 bases at J; junction bases unmatched: 5. The CDR3 runs 14 residues. Germline CDR1 is MNHEY and CDR2 is SVGAGI.

The chain uses TRBV15 and TRBJ1-1, with TRBD1 as a possible D gene (5 bases). Germline V gene lookup returns CDR1 LNHNV and CDR2 YYDKDF (reference sequence). V was clipped by 3 bases and J by 3 bases, with 17 bases between them. The CDR3 is 16 residues long. DNA for the CDR3: TGTGCCACCAGCAGGGACCCCAGGGATTCAGACACTGAAGCTTTCTTT. This gives the protein CATSRDPRDSDTEAFF. Looking up the rest from reference TRBV15 and TRBJ1-1 gives the full variable domain: DAMVIQNPRYQVTQFGKPVTLSCSQTLNHNVMYWYQQKSSQAPKLLFHYYDKDFNNEADTPDNFQSRRPNTSFCFLDIRSPGLGDTAMYLCATSRDPRDSDTEAFFGQGTRLTVV.

This sequence joins TRBV5-1 and TRBJ2-6; D possibly corresponds to TRBD2 (5 bases). CDR1 and CDR2 (germline): SGHRS, YFSETQ. The CDR3 loop spans 16 amino acids. Trimming pared 4 bases from V and 0 bases from J, leaving 11 bases between. CDR3 DNA sequence: TGCGCCAGCAGCCCCTTCAGCGGCTCTGGGGCCAACGTCCTGACTTTC. It specifies CASSPFSGSGANVLTF.

The chain links TRBV7-2 to TRBJ2-1, with D possibly TRBD2 on 5 matching bases. The length of the CDR3 is 11 residues. Germline lookup yields CDR1 SGHTA and CDR2 FQGNSA. Trimming removed 4 bases at V and 12 bases at J, with 10 bases between. The CDR3 nucleotides are TGTGCCAGCAGCTCAGGACTGGTGCAGTTCTTC. It encodes CASSSGLVQFF.

This chain uses TRBV7-6 with TRBJ1-3, with 8 bases lining up with TRBD1. The CDR3 has 15 residues. Germline CDR1 SGHVS, CDR2 FNYEAQ. The V and J ends lost 5 bases and 2 bases, in that order; junction bases with no gene match: 5. DNA of the CDR3: TGTGCCAGCAGCGGGGGACAGGAGCCTGGAAACACCATATATTTT. Amino acid sequence: CASSGGQEPGNTIYF. The whole variable domain, remainder taken from reference TRBV7-6 and TRBJ1-3, is GAGVSQSPRYKVTKRGQDVALRCDPISGHVSLYWYRQALGQGPEFLTYFNYEAQQDKSGLPNDRFSAERPEGSISTLTIQRTEQRDSAMYRCASSGGQEPGNTIYFGEGSWLTVV.

This sequence joins TRBV7-6 and TRBJ2-5; 7 bases align to TRBD1. Trimming at V came to 5 bases and at J to 2 bases, leaving 14 bases not matched to a gene. CDR3 length equals 17 residues. From germline, CDR1 is SGHVS and CDR2 FNYEAQ. CDR3 in amino acids: CASSPYPGQGEQETQYF. The CDR3 nucleotides are TGTGCCAGCAGCCCCTACCCGGGCCAGGGGGAGCAAGAGACCCAGTACTTC.

The genes are TRBV19 and TRBJ2-5; 9 bases align to TRBD1. The CDR3 extends over 13 amino acids. Germline V gene sequence: CDR1 LNHDA, CDR2 SQIVND (reference sequence). The V gene end was trimmed by 5 bases and the J gene end by 4 bases; junction bases not matched to a gene: 2. Here the CDR3 reads CASSQQGAETQYF. CDR3 nucleotide sequence: TGTGCCAGTAGTCAACAGGGGGCAGAGACCCAGTACTTC.

V usage is TRBV10-3 and J usage is TRBJ2-2, with 7 bases fitting TRBD2. Germline assignment: CDR1 ENHRY and CDR2 SYGVKD. With V trimmed by 0 bases and J by 4 bases, 5 bases remained unmatched. CDR3 length: 16 amino acids. In DNA form, the CDR3 reads TGTGCCATCAGTGAGTCGAAGTTAGCGGGCACCGGGGAGCTGTTTTTT. Residues: CAISESKLAGTGELFF.

The chain couples TRBV18 to TRBJ2-5; TRBD2 matches 9 bases. The CDR3 loop spans 14 amino acids. V shed 3 bases and J 3 bases; nucleotides not matched to a gene: 2. Germline V lookup: CDR1 KGHSH, CDR2 LQKENI. The CDR3 spells CASSPGLAKETQYF. In DNA form, the CDR3 reads TGTGCCAGCTCACCGGGACTAGCTAAAGAGACCCAGTACTTC.

This chain uses TRBV7-8 with TRBJ1-1; D is uncertain. The V gene's germline CDR1 is SGHVS and CDR2 FQNEAQ. Trimming removed 2 bases from V and 3 bases from J, with 7 bases in between. The CDR3 consists of 13 residues. The CDR3 nucleotides read TGTGCCAGCAGCTTAACCCGCCACACTGAAGCTTTCTTT. Translating gives CASSLTRHTEAFF.

This chain uses TRBV5-1 with TRBJ2-3; no reliable D call. The V gene lost 2 bases and the J gene lost 5 bases, with 3 bases spanning the gap. The CDR3 covers 11 residues. CDR1 and CDR2 from the germline V gene are SGHRS and YFSETQ. The CDR3 sequence is CASSLGDTQYF. The CDR3 DNA reads TGCGCCAGCAGCTTAGGAGATACGCAGTATTTT.

The V and J genes are TRBV28 and TRBJ1-4; no clear D. Trimming took 3 bases from V and 2 from J, leaving 7 bases between them. The CDR3 has 14 amino acids. Germline V gives CDR1 MDHEN, CDR2 SYDVKM. This CDR3 reads CASSLRLTNEKLFF. CDR3 coding DNA: TGTGCCAGCAGTTTGCGACTGACTAATGAAAAACTGTTTTTT.

The chain is built from TRBV6-5 and TRBJ1-1; D call uncertain. With 5 bases removed from V and 4 bases from J, the gap between germline ends came to 5 bases. The CDR3 is 11 amino acids. Germline loops: CDR1 MNHEY, CDR2 SVGAGI. DNA of the CDR3: TGTGCCAGCAGTCGGGGCACTGAAGCTTTCTTT. Translating it yields CASSRGTEAFF.

The rearrangement joins TRBV6-6 to TRBJ1-4; 9 bases match TRBD1. Looked up from germline, CDR1 is MNHNY and CDR2 is SVGAGI (reference sequence). This CDR3 has 15 residues. V trimming: 5 bases; J trimming: 7 bases; junction bases outside the gene matches: 8. The CDR3 loop is CASSGQGMGGEKLFF. CDR3 DNA sequence: TGTGCCAGCAGTGGACAGGGGATGGGAGGTGAAAAACTGTTTTTT.

The chain links TRBV7-2 to TRBJ1-2; D is possibly TRBD1 (6 bases). The CDR3 has 12 residues. Germline V gene sequence: CDR1 SGHTA, CDR2 FQGNSA. V was cut by 3 bases and J by 8 bases, with 10 bases left in between. CDR3 loop: CASSFNREGYTF. CDR3 coding DNA: TGTGCCAGCAGCTTCAACAGGGAAGGCTACACCTTC.

The chain has TRBV19 and TRBJ1-1, with D unclear. Germline CDR1 reads LNHDA; CDR2 reads SQIVND (reference sequence). This CDR3 has 13 amino acids. The germline V and J ends were trimmed by 6 bases and 1 base, with 9 bases remaining between them. The CDR3 DNA follows: TGTGCCAGTAGCCTGCTTGGGAACACTGAAGCTTTCTTT. Translated: CASSLLGNTEAFF.

V usage is TRBV12-3 or TRBV12-4 and J usage is TRBJ2-5; D unresolved. V was pared by 5 bases and J by 0 bases, with 7 bases between. CDR3 length equals 13 residues. CDR3 DNA sequence: TGTGCCAGCAGTACGCGGCACCAAGAGACCCAGTACTTC. It encodes CASSTRHQETQYF.

This chain connects TRBV6-5 to TRBJ2-1; D may be TRBD1 (5 bases). The CDR3 is 14 residues long. Germline-derived CDR1 and CDR2 are MNHEY and SVGAGI. Trimming removed 0 bases from V and 8 bases from J, with 11 bases in between. The chain's CDR3 is CASSYSGVAHEQFF. The CDR3 DNA reads TGTGCCAGCAGTTACTCAGGGGTGGCCCATGAGCAGTTCTTC.

The chain is built from TRBV5-1 and TRBJ2-3, with D possibly TRBD2 on 6 matching bases. V was cut by 0 bases and J by 0 bases, with 8 bases left in between. The germline V gene encodes CDR1 SGHRS and CDR2 YFSETQ. The CDR3 covers 15 residues. The CDR3 nucleotides read TGCGCCAGCAGCTTGGGGGGGACTAGCACAGATACGCAGTATTTT. Its translation is CASSLGGTSTDTQYF.

The genes are TRBV28 and TRBJ1-2; no clear D gene. Germline V gene sequence: CDR1 MDHEN, CDR2 SYDVKM. This CDR3 contains 12 residues. V lost 6 bases to trimming and J lost 8 bases, with 13 bases between them. The CDR3 region is CASRIPLGGYTF. The CDR3 region has the DNA TGTGCCAGCAGAATACCCCTAGGGGGCTACACCTTC.

CDR3 amino acids: CASRRGTGELFF. DNA of the CDR3: TGTGCCAGCAGACGGGGCACCGGGGAGCTGTTTTTT. The rearrangement joins TRBV5-6 to TRBJ2-2, with D possibly TRBD2 on 5 matching bases. The CDR3 has 12 residues. V was clipped by 5 bases and J by 4 bases, with 6 bases between them. Germline V lookup: CDR1 SGHDT, CDR2 YYEEEE.

The chain combines TRBV19 with TRBJ1-2, with TRBD1 matching 7 bases. Germline V gene sequence: CDR1 LNHDA, CDR2 SQIVND (reference sequence). After removal of 4 bases from V and 6 bases from J, the junction contained 5 bases not matched to a gene. The CDR3 extends over 13 amino acids. CDR3 sequence reads: CASSTNRGDGYTF. The CDR3 nucleotides are TGTGCCAGTAGTACCAACAGGGGTGATGGCTACACCTTC. The complete variable domain, with remaining parts taken from reference TRBV19 and TRBJ1-2, reads DGGITQSPKYLFRKEGQNVTLSCEQNLNHDAMYWYRQDPGQGLRLIYYSQIVNDFQKGDIAEGYSVSREKKESFPLTVTSAQKNPTAFYLCASSTNRGDGYTFGSGTRLTVV.